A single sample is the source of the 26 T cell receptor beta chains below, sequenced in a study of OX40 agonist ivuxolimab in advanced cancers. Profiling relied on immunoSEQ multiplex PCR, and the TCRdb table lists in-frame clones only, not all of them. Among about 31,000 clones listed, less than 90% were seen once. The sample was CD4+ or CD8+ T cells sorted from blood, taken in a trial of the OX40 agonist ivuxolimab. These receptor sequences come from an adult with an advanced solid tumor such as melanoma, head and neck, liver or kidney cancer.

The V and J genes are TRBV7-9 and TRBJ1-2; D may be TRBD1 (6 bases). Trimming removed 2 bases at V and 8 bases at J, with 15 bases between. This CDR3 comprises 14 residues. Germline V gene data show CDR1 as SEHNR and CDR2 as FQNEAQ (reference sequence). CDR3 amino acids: CASSLNPSGEGYTF. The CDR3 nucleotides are TGTGCCAGCAGCTTAAACCCCTCAGGGGAGGGCTACACCTTC.

The CDR3 reads CASSPPGQRYEQYF. The CDR3 DNA reads TGTGCCAGCAGCCCCCCGGGCCAGCGCTACGAGCAGTACTTC. The V and J genes are TRBV7-9 and TRBJ2-7; D unclear. V was shortened by 5 bases and J by 3 bases, with 14 bases between the two germline ends. Per the germline V gene, CDR1 is SEHNR and CDR2 is FQNEAQ (reference sequence). This CDR3 is 14 amino acids long.

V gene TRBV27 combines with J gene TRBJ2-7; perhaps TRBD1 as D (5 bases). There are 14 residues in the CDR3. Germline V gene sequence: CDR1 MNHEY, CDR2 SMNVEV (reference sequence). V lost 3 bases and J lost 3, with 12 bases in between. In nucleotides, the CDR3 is TGTGCCAGCAGTTTGGGCAGGGCGAACTACGAGCAGTACTTC. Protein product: CASSLGRANYEQYF.

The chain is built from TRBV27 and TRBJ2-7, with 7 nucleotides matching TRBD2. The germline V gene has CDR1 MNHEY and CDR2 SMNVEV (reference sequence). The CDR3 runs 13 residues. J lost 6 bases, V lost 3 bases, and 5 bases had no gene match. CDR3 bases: TGTGCCAGCAGTTTTCGGGGGAGGGGCGAGCAGTACTTC. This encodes CASSFRGRGEQYF.

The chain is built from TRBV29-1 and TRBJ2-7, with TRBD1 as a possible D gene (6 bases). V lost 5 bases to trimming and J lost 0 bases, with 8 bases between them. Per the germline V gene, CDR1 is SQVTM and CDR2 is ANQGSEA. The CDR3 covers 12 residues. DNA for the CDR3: TGCAGCGTTACAGGGCTCTCCTACGAGCAGTACTTC. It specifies CSVTGLSYEQYF.

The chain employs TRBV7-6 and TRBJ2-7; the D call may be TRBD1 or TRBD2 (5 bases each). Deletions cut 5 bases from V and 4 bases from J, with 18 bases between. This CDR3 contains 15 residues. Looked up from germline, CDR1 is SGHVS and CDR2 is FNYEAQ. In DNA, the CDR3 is TGTGCCAGCAGCCAACGAGAGGGGCGCGCGTACGAGCAGTACTTC. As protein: CASSQREGRAYEQYF. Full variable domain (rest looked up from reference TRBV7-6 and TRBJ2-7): GAGVSQSPRYKVTKRGQDVALRCDPISGHVSLYWYRQALGQGPEFLTYFNYEAQQDKSGLPNDRFSAERPEGSISTLTIQRTEQRDSAMYRCASSQREGRAYEQYFGPGTRLTVT.

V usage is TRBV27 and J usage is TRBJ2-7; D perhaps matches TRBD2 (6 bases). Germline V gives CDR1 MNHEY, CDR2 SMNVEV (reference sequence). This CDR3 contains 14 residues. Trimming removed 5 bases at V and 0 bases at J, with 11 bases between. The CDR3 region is CASSLGLGSYEQYF. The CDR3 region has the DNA TGTGCCAGCAGTCTGGGACTCGGCTCCTACGAGCAGTACTTC.

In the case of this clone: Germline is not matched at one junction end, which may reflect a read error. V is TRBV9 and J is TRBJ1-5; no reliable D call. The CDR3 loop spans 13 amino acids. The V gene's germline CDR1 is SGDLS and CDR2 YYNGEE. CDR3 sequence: CASSVGSNRPQHF. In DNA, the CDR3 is TGTGCCAGCAGCGTAGGTAGCAATCGGCCCCAGCATTTT.

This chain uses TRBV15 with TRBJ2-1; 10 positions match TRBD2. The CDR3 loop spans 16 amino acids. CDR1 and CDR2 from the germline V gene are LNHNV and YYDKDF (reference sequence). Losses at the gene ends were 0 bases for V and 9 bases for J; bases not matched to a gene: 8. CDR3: CATSRDTPSGSSEQFF. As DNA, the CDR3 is TGTGCCACCAGCAGAGATACACCTAGCGGGAGTTCTGAGCAGTTCTTC.

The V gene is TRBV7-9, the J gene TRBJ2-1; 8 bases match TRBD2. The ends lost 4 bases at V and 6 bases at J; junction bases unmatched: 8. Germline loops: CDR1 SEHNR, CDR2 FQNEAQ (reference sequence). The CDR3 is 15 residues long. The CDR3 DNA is TGTGCCAGCAGCTCACCCGGGGGGGCTGGCAATGAGCAGTTCTTC. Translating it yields CASSSPGGAGNEQFF. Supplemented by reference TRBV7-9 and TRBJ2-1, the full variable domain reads DTGVSQNPRHKITKRGQNVTFRCDPISEHNRLYWYRQTLGQGPEFLTYFQNEAQLEKSRLLSDRFSAERPKGSFSTLEIQRTEQGDSAMYLCASSSPGGAGNEQFFGPGTRLTVL.

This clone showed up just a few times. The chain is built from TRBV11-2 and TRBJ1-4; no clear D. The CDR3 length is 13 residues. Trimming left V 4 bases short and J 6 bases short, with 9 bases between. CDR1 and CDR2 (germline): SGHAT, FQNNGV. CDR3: CASSSRPDEKLFF. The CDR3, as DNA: TGTGCCAGCAGCTCCCGGCCGGATGAAAAACTGTTTTTT.

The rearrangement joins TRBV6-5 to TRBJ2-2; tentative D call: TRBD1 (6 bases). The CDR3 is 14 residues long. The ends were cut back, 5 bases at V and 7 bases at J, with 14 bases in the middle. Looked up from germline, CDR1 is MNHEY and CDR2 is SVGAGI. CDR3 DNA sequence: TGTGCCAGCAGTCCCACCACAGGGATCGGGGAGCTGTTTTTT. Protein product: CASSPTTGIGELFF.

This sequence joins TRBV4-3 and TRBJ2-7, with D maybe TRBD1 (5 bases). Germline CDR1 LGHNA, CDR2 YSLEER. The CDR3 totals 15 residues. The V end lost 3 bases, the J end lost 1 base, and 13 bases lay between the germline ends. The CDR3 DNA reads TGCGCCAGCAGCCAGGCGGACACTGGGTCCTACGAGCAGTACTTC. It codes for CASSQADTGSYEQYF.

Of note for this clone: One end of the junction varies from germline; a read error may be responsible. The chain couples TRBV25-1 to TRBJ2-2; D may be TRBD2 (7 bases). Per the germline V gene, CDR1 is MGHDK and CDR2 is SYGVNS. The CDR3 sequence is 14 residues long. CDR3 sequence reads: CASSESQGSGKLFF. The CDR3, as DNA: TGTGCCAGCAGTGAATCTCAGGGGAGCGGGAAGCTGTTTTTT. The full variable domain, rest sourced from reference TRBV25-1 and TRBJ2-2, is EADIYQTPRYLVIGTGKKITLECSQTMGHDKMYWYQQDPGMELHLIHYSYGVNSTEKGDLSSESTVSRIRTEHFPLTLESARPSHTSQYLCASSESQGSGKLFFGEGSRLTVL.

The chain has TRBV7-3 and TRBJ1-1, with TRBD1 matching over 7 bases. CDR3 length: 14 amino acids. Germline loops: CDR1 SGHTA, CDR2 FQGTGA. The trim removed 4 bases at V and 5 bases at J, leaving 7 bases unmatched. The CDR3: CASSSEGGRTEAFF. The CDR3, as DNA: TGTGCCAGCAGCTCGGAAGGGGGCCGGACTGAAGCTTTCTTT.

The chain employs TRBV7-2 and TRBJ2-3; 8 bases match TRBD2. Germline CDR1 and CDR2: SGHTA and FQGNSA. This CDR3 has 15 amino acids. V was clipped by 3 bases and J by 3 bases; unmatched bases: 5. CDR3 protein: CASSLSGRGTDTQYF. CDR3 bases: TGTGCCAGCAGCTTGAGCGGGAGAGGGACAGATACGCAGTATTTT.

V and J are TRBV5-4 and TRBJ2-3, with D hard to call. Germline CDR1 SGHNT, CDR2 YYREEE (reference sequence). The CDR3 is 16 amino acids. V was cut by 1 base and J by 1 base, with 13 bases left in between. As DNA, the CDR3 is TGTGCCAGCAGCTTGCGTAAGAGGTCGGGCACAGATACGCAGTATTTT. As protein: CASSLRKRSGTDTQYF.

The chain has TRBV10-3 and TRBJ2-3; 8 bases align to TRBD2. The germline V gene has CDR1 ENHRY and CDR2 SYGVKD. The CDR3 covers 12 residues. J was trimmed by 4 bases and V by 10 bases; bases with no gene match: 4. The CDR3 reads CATGGDSDTQYF. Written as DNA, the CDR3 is TGTGCCACGGGGGGGGATTCAGATACGCAGTATTTT.

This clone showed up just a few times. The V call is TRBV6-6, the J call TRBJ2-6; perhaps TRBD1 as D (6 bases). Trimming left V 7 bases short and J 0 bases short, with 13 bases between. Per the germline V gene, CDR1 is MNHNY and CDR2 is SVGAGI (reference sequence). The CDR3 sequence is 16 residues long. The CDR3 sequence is CASKAGVTSGANVLTF. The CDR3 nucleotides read TGTGCCAGCAAAGCAGGGGTTACCTCTGGGGCCAACGTCCTGACTTTC.

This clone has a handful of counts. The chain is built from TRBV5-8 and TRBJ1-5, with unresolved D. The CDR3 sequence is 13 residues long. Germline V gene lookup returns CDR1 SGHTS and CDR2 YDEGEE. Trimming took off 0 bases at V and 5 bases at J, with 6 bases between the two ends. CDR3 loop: CASSLAVHQPQHF. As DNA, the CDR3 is TGTGCCAGCAGCTTGGCAGTCCATCAGCCCCAGCATTTT.

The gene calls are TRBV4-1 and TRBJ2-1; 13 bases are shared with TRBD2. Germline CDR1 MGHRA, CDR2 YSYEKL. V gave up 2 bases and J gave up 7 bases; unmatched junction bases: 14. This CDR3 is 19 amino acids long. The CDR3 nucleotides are TGCGCCAGCAGCCAATCAGGACTAGCGGGAGTGGGCGTGGGGAATGAGCAGTTCTTC. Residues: CASSQSGLAGVGVGNEQFF.

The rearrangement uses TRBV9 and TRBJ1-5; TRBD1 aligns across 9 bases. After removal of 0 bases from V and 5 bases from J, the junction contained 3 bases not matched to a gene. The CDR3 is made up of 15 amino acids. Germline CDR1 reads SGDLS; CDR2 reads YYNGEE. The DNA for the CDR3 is TGTGCCAGCAGCGTAGGGGGACAGGGTTATCAGCCCCAGCATTTT. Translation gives CASSVGGQGYQPQHF.

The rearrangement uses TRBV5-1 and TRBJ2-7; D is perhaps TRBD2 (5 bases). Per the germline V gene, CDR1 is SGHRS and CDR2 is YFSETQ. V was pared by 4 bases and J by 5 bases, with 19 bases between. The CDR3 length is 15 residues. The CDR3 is CASSPSRGGSNEQYF. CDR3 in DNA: TGCGCCAGCAGCCCCAGCCGGGGTGGATCCAACGAGCAGTACTTC.

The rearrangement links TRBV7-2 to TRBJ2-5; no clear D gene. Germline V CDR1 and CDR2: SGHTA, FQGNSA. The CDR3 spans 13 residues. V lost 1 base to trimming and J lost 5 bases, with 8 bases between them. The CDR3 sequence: CASSLVPRETQYF. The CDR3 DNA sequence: TGTGCCAGCAGCTTAGTCCCGAGGGAGACCCAGTACTTC.

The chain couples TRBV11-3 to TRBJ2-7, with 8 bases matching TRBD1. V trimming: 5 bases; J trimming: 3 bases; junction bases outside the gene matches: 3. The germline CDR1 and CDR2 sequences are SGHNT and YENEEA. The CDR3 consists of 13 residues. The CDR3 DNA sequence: TGTGCCAGCAGCGTCGGACAGGGCTACGAGCAGTACTTC. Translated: CASSVGQGYEQYF.

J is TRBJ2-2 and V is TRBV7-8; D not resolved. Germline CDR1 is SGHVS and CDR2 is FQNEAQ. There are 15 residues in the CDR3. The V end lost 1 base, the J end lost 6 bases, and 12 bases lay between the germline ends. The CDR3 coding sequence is TGTGCCAGCAGCTTAGTAGGGAATAGGGCCGGGGAGCTGTTTTTT. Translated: CASSLVGNRAGELFF.